The sequence of this T cell receptor beta chain was determined in a study of CD8 T cells in ankylosing spondylitis. The study's findings and limits: It was reported that disease-linked clones were significantly enriched in matched ankylosing spondylitis synovial fluid.

Trimming at V came to 6 bases and at J to 9 bases, leaving 13 bases not matched to a gene. The CDR3 runs to 15 residues. Germline loops: CDR1 MNHEY, CDR2 SMNVEV (reference sequence). This clonotype was detected many times. Its antigen is not identified. TCRdb reanalysed the 5' RACE reads using MiXCR and keeps one entry per CDR3 protein. The sample includes 50,000 to 75,000 distinct CDR3 sequences, about 6.2% seen only once; the top ten take approximately 5%. This receptor was identified in a male donor with ankylosing spondylitis. The chain couples TRBV27 to TRBJ2-1; 8 nucleotides line up with TRBD2. Sequencing was done on a sample of synovial fluid, either unsorted or a sorted T cell fraction (not recorded which). The CDR3 here is CASRFVGLEVGEQFF. CDR3 DNA sequence: TGTGCCAGCAGATTTGTGGGACTAGAGGTCGGTGAGCAGTTCTTC.